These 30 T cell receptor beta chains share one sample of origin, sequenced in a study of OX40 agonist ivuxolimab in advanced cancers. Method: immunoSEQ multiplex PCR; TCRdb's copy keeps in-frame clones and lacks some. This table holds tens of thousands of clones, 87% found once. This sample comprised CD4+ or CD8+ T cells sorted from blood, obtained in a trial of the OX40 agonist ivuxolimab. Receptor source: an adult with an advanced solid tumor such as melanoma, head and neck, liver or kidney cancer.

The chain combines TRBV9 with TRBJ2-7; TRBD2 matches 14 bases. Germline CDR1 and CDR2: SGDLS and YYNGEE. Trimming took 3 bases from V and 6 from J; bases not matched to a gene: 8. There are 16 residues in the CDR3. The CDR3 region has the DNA TGTGCCAGCAGCGAAGCGGGACTAGCGGGGGCCGGCGAGCAGTACTTC. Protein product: CASSEAGLAGAGEQYF.

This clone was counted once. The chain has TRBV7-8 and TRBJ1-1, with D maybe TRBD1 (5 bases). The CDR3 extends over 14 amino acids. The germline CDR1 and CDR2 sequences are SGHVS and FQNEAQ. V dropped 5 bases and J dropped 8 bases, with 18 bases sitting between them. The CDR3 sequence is CASSPNGARAEAFF. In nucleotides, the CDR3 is TGTGCCAGCAGCCCTAATGGTGCCAGGGCAGAAGCTTTCTTT.

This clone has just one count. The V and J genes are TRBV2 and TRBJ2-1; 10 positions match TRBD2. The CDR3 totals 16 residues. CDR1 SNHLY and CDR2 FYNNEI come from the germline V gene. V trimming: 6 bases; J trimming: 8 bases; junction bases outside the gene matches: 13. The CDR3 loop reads CASRGAPGTSAYEQFF. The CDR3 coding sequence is TGTGCCAGCAGGGGGGCTCCCGGGACTAGCGCTTATGAGCAGTTCTTC.

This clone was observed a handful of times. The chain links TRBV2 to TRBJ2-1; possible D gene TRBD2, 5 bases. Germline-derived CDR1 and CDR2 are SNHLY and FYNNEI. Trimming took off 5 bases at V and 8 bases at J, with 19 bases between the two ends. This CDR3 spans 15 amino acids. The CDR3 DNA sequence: TGTGCCAGCAGTCAGCACTCCGGACTCGCCGATGAGCAGTTCTTC. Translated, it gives CASSQHSGLADEQFF.

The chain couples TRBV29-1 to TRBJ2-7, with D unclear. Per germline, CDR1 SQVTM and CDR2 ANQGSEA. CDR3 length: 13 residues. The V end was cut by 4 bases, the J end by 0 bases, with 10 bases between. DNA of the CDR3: TGCAGCGTTGCGAGTGGCTCCTCCTACGAGCAGTACTTC. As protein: CSVASGSSYEQYF.

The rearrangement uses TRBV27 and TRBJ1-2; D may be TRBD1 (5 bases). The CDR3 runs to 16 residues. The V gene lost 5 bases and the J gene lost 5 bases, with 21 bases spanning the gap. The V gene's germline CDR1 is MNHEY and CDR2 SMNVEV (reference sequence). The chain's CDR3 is CASSPDWRGAGYGYTF. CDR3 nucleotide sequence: TGTGCCAGCAGTCCGGATTGGAGGGGCGCAGGGTATGGCTACACCTTC.

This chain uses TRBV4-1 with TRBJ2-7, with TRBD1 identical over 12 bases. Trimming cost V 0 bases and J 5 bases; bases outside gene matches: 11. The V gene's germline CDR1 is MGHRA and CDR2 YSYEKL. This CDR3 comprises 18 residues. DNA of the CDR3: TGCGCCAGCAGCCAAGAAGTTGGGACAGGGGGCCGGCGCGACGAGCAGTACTTC. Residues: CASSQEVGTGGRRDEQYF.

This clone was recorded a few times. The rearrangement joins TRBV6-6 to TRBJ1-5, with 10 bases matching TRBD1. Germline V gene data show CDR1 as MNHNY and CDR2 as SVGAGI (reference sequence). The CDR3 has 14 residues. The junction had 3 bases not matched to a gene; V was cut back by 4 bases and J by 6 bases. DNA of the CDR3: TGTGCCAGCAGTTTAGGGACAGGGGTTCAGCCCCAGCATTTT. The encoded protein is CASSLGTGVQPQHF.

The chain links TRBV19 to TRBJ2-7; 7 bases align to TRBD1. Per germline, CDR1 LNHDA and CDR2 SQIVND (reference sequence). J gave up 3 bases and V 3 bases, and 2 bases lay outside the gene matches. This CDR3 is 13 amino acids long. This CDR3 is CASSMGQYYEQYF. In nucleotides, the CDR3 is TGTGCCAGTAGTATGGGACAGTACTACGAGCAGTACTTC.

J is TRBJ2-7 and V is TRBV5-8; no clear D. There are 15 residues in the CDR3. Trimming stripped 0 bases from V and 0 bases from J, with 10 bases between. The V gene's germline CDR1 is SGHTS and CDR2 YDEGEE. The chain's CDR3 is CASSLAGQASYEQYF. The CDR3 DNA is TGTGCCAGCAGCTTGGCCGGGCAGGCCTCCTACGAGCAGTACTTC.

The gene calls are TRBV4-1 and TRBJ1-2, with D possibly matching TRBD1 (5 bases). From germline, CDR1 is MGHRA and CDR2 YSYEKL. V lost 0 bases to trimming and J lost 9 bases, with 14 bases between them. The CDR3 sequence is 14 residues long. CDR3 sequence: CASSQDSGQGRYTF. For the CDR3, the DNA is TGCGCCAGCAGCCAAGATAGTGGGCAGGGCCGCTACACCTTC.

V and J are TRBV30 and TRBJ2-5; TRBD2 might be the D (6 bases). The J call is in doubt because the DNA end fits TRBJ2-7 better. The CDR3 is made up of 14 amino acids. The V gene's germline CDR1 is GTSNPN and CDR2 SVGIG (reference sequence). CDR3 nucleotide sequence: TGTGCCTGGAGTGCAGGGACTTACTCCTACGAGCAGTACTTC. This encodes CAWSAGTYSYEQYF.

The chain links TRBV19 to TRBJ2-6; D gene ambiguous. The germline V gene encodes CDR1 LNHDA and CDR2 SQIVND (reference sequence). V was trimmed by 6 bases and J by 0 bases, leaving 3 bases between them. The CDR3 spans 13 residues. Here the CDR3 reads CASRASGANVLTF. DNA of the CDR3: TGTGCCAGTAGGGCCTCTGGGGCCAACGTCCTGACTTTC.

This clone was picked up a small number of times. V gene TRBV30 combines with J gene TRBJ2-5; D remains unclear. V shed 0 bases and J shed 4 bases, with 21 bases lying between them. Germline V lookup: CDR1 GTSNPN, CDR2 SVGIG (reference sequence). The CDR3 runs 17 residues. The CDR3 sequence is CAWSVGSPASWGETQYF. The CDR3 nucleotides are TGTGCCTGGAGTGTAGGGTCGCCAGCGTCTTGGGGAGAGACCCAGTACTTC.

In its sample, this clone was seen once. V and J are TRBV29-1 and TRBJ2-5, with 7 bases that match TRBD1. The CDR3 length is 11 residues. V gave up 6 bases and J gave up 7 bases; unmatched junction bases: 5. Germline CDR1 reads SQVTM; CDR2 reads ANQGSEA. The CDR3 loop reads CSVYRGGTQYF. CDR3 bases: TGCAGCGTCTACAGGGGCGGGACCCAGTACTTC.

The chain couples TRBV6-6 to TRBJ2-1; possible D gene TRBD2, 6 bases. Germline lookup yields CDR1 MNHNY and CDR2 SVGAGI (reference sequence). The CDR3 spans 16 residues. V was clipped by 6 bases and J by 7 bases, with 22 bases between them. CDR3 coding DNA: TGTGCCAGCAGCCCTCCGGGGACCAGCCGGGGGAATGAGCAGTTCTTC. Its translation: CASSPPGTSRGNEQFF.

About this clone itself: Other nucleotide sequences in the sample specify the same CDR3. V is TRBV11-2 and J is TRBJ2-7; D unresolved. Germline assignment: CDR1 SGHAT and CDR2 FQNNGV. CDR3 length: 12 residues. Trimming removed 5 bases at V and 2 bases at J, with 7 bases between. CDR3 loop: CASSPRPYEQYF. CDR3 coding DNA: TGTGCCAGCAGCCCCCGGCCCTACGAGCAGTACTTC. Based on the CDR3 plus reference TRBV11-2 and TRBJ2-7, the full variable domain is EAGVAQSPRYKIIEKRQSVAFWCNPISGHATLYWYQQILGQGPKLLIQFQNNGVVDDSQLPKDRFSAERLKGVDSTLKIQPAKLEDSAVYLCASSPRPYEQYFGPGTRLTVT.

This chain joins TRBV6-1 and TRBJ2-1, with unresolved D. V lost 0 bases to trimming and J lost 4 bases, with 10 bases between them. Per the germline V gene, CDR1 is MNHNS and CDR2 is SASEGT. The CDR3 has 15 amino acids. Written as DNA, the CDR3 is TGTGCCAGCAGTGAAGCGCTATCTGCTTACAATGAGCAGTTCTTC. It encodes CASSEALSAYNEQFF.

CDR3 sequence: CASSRDLLSYEQYF. As DNA, the CDR3 is TGTGCCAGCAGTAGGGATCTTCTTTCCTACGAGCAGTACTTC. The chain has TRBV6-6 and TRBJ2-7, with no clear D. The length of the CDR3 is 14 residues. Per the germline V gene, CDR1 is MNHNY and CDR2 is SVGAGI (reference sequence). Trimming shortened V by 5 bases and J by 1 base, and 12 bases separated the two germline ends.

CDR3 sequence reads: CASSLGGRGDAEAFF. DNA of the CDR3: TGTGCCAGCAGCTTGGGCGGCAGGGGAGATGCTGAAGCTTTCTTT. This chain links TRBV5-4 with TRBJ1-1; perhaps TRBD1 as D (6 bases). The CDR3 sequence is 15 residues long. Trimming pared 0 bases from V and 6 bases from J, leaving 15 bases between. Germline values: CDR1 SGHNT, CDR2 YYREEE (reference sequence).

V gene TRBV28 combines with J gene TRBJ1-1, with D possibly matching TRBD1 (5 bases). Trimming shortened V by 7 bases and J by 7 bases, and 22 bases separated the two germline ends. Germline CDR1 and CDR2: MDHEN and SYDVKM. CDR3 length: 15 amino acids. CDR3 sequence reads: CASNKRVAKGIEAFF. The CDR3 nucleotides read TGTGCCAGCAACAAACGGGTCGCCAAGGGGATTGAAGCTTTCTTT.

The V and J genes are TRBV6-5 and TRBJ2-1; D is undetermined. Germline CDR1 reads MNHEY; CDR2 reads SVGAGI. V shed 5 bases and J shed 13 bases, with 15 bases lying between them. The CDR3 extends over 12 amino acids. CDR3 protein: CASSNWALRQFF. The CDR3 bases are TGTGCCAGCAGTAACTGGGCTCTACGCCAGTTCTTC.

CDR3 bases: TGTGCCAGCAGCGTAGGCGGGCGCACTGGGCAGCCCCAGCATTTT. It specifies CASSVGGRTGQPQHF. This chain uses TRBV9 with TRBJ1-5; no clear D. Germline V gives CDR1 SGDLS, CDR2 YYNGEE. Trimming left V 0 bases short and J 7 bases short, with 14 bases between. This CDR3 region has 15 residues.

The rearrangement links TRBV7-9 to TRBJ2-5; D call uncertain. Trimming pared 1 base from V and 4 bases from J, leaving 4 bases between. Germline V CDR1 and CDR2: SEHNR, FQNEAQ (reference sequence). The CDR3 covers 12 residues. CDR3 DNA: TGTGCCAGCAGCTTAGAGAGAGAGACCCAGTACTTC. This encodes CASSLERETQYF.

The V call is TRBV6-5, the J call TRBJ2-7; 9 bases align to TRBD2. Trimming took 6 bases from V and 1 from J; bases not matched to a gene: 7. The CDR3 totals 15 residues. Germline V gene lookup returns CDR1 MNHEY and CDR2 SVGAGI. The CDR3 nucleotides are TGTGCCAGCAGATCAGCGGGAGGCGGGTCCTACGAGCAGTACTTC. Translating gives CASRSAGGGSYEQYF.

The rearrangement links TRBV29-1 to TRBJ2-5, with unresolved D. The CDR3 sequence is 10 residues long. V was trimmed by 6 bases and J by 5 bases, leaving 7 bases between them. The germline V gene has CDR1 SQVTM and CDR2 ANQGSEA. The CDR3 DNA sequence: TGCAGCGTGAGACGGGAGACCCAGTACTTC. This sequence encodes CSVRRETQYF.

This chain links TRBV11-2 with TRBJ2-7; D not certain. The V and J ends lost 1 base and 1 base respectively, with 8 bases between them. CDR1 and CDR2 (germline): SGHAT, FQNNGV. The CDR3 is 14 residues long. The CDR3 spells CASSLGSGSYEQYF. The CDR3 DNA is TGTGCCAGCAGCTTAGGGTCGGGTTCCTACGAGCAGTACTTC. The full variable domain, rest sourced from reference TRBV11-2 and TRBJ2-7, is EAGVAQSPRYKIIEKRQSVAFWCNPISGHATLYWYQQILGQGPKLLIQFQNNGVVDDSQLPKDRFSAERLKGVDSTLKIQPAKLEDSAVYLCASSLGSGSYEQYFGPGTRLTVT.

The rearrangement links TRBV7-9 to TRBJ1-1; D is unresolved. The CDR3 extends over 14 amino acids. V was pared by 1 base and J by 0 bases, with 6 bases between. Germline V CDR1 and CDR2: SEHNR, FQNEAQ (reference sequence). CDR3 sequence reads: CASSLVSVNTEAFF. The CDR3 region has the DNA TGTGCCAGCAGCTTAGTTTCTGTGAACACTGAAGCTTTCTTT.

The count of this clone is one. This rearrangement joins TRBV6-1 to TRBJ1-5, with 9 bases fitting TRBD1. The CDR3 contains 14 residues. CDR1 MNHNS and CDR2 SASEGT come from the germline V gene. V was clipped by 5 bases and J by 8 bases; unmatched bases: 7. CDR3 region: CASSKTGGPEPQHF. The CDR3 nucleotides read TGTGCCAGCAGTAAGACAGGGGGGCCCGAGCCCCAGCATTTT.

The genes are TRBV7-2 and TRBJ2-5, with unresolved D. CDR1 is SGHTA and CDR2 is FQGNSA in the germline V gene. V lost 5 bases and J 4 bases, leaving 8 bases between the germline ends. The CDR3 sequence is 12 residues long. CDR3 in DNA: TGTGCCAGCAGCGGCCGGACAGAGACCCAGTACTTC. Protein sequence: CASSGRTETQYF.